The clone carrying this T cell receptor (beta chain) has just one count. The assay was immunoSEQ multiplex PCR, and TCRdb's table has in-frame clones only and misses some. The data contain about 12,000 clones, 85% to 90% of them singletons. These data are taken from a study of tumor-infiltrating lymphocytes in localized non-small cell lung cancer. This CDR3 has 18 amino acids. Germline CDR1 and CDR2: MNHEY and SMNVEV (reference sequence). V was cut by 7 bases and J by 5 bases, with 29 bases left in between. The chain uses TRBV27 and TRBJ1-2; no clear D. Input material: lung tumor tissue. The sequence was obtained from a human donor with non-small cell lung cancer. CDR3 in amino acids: CASIESVRGFTRGYGYTF. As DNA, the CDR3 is TGTGCCAGCATCGAATCAGTCCGCGGATTCACAAGAGGATATGGCTACACCTTC.